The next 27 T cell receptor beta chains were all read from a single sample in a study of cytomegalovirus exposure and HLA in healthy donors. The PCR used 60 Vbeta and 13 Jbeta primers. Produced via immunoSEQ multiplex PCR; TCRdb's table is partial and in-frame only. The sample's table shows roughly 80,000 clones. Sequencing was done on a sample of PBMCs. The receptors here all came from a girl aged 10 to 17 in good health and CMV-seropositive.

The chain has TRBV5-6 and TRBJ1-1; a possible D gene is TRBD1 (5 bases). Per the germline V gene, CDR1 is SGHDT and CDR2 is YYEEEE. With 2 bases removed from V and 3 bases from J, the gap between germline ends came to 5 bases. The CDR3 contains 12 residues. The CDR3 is CASSLGDTEAFF. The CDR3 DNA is TGTGCCAGCAGCTTAGGGGACACTGAAGCTTTCTTT.

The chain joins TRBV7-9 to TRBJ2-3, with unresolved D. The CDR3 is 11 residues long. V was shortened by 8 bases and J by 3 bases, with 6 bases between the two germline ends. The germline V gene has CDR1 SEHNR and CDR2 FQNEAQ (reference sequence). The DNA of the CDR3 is TGTGCCAGCTCGAGAACAGATACGCAGTATTTT. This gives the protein CASSRTDTQYF.

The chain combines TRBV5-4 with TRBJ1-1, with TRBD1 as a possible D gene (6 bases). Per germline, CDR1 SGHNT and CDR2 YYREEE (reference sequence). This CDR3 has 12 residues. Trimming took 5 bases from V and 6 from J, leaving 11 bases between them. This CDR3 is CASSSGQPEAFF. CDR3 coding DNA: TGTGCCAGCAGTTCTGGACAGCCTGAAGCTTTCTTT.

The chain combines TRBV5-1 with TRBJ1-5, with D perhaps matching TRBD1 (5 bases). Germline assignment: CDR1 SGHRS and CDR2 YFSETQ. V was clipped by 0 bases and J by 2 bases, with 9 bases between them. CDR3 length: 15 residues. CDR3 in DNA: TGCGCCAGCAGCTTGGAGGGGAAGCGCAATCAGCCCCAGCATTTT. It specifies CASSLEGKRNQPQHF.

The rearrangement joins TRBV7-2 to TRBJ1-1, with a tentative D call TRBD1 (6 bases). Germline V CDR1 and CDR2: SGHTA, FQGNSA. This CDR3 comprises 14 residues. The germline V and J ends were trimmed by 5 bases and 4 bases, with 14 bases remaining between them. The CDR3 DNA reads TGTGCCAGCAGCAGATCAGGGGTGGTCACTGAAGCTTTCTTT. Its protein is CASSRSGVVTEAFF.

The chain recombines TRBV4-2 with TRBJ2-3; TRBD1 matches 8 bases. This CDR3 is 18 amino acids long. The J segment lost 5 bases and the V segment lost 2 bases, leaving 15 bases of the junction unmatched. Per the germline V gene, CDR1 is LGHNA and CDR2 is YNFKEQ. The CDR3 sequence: CASSQHLLQGVLGDTQYF. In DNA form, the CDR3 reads TGTGCCAGCAGCCAACACCTACTACAGGGGGTATTGGGAGATACGCAGTATTTT.

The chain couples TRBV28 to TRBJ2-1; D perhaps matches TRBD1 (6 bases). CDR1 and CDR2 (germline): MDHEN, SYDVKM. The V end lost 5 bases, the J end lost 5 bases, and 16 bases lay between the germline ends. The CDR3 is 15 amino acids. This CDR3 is CASSLRQVSDNEQFF. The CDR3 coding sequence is TGTGCCAGCAGTCTAAGACAGGTATCCGACAATGAGCAGTTCTTC. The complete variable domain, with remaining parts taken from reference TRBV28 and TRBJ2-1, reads DVKVTQSSRYLVKRTGEKVFLECVQDMDHENMFWYRQDPGLGLRLIYFSYDVKMKEKGDIPEGYSVSREKKERFSLILESASTNQTSMYLCASSLRQVSDNEQFFGPGTRLTVL.

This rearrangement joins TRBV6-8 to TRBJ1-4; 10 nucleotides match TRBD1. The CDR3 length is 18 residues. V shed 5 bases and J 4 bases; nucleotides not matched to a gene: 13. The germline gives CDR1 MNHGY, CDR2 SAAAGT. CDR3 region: CASSPLGTGEGYNEKLFF. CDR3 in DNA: TGTGCCAGCAGTCCCCTCGGGACAGGGGAGGGGTATAATGAAAAACTGTTTTTT.

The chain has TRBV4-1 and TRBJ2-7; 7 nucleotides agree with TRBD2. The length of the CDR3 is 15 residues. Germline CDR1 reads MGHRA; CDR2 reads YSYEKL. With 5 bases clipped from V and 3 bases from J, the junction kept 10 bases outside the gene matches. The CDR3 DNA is TGCGCCAGCAGCTTTCTGGGGGGGGATAGCTACGAGCAGTACTTC. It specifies CASSFLGGDSYEQYF.

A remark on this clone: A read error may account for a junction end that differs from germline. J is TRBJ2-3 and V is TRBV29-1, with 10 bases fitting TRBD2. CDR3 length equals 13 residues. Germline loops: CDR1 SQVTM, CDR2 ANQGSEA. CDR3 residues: CSVEGTSVDKQYF. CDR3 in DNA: TGCAGCGTTGAGGGGACTAGCGTGGATAAGCAGTATTTT.

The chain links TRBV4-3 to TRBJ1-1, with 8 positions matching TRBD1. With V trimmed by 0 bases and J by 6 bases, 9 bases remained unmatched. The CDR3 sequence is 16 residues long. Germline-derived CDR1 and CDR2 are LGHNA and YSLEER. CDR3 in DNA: TGCGCCAGCAGCCAAGATAATGGGCAGGGGGCCGCTGAAGCTTTCTTT. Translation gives CASSQDNGQGAAEAFF.

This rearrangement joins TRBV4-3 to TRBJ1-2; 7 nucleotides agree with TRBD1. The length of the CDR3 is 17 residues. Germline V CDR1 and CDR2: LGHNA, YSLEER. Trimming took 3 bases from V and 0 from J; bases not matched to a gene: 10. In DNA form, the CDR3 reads TGCGCCAGCAGCCAGGGGACAGCCGTGGGTACTAACTATGGCTACACCTTC. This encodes CASSQGTAVGTNYGYTF.

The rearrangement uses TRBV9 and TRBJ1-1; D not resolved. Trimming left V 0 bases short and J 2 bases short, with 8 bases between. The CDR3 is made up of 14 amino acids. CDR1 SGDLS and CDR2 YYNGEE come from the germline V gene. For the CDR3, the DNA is TGTGCCAGCAGCGTAGCCAGGCCAAACACTGAAGCTTTCTTT. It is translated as CASSVARPNTEAFF.

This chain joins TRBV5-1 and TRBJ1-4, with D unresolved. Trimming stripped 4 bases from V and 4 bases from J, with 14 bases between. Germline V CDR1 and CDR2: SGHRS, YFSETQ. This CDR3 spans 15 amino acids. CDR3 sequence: CASSGPSGGNEKLFF. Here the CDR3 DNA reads TGCGCCAGCAGCGGGCCGTCGGGAGGTAATGAAAAACTGTTTTTT.

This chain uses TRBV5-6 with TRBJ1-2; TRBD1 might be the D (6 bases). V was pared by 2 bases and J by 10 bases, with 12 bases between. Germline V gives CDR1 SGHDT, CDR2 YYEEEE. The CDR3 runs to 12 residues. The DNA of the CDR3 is TGTGCCAGCAGCTTCGGGACAATCGACTACACCTTC. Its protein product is CASSFGTIDYTF.

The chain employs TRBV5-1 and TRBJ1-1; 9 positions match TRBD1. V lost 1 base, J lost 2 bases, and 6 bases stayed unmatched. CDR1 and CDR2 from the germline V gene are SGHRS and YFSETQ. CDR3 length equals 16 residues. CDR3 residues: CASSLRTGGKNTEAFF. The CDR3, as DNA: TGCGCCAGCAGCTTGCGTACAGGGGGCAAAAACACTGAAGCTTTCTTT. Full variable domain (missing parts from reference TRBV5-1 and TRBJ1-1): KAGVTQTPRYLIKTRGQQVTLSCSPISGHRSVSWYQQTPGQGLQFLFEYFSETQRNKGNFPGRFSGRQFSNSRSEMNVSTLELGDSALYLCASSLRTGGKNTEAFFGQGTRLTVV.

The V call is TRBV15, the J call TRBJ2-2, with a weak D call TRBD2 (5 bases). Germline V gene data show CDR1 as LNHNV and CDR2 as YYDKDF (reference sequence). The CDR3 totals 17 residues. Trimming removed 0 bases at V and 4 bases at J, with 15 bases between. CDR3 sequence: CATSRDGVGAGTGELFF. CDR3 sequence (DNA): TGTGCCACCAGCAGAGATGGCGTGGGCGCGGGCACCGGGGAGCTGTTTTTT.

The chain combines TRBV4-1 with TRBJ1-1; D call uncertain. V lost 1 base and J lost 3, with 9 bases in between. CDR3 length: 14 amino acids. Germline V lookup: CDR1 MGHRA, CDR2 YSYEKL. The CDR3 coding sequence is TGCGCCAGCAGCCAAGTCTCAGCGGACACTGAAGCTTTCTTT. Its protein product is CASSQVSADTEAFF.

CDR3 sequence (DNA): TGTGCCAGCAGTTTAAGTAGGCGACTCAAAAGCACCGGGGAGCTGTTTTTT. Translated: CASSLSRRLKSTGELFF. The chain links TRBV28 to TRBJ2-2; D is ambiguous. Between the trimmed V and J ends, which lost 2 bases and 4 bases, there was a span of 17 bases. This CDR3 is built from 17 residues. The germline V gene encodes CDR1 MDHEN and CDR2 SYDVKM. Supplemented by reference TRBV28 and TRBJ2-2, the full variable domain reads DVKVTQSSRYLVKRTGEKVFLECVQDMDHENMFWYRQDPGLGLRLIYFSYDVKMKEKGDIPEGYSVSREKKERFSLILESASTNQTSMYLCASSLSRRLKSTGELFFGEGSRLTVL.

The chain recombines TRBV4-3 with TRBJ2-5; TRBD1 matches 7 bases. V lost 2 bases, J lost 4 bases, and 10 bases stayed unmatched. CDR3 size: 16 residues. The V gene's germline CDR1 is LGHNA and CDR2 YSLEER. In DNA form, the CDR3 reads TGCGCCAGCAGCCAAAAATACCAGGGGGTCGGAGAGACCCAGTACTTC. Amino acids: CASSQKYQGVGETQYF.

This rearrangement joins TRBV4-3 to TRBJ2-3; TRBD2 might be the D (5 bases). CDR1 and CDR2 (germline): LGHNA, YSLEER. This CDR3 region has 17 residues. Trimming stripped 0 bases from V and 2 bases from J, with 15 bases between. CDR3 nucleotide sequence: TGCGCCAGCAGCCAAGAATATGGCCAGCGGACCACAGATACGCAGTATTTT. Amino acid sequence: CASSQEYGQRTTDTQYF.

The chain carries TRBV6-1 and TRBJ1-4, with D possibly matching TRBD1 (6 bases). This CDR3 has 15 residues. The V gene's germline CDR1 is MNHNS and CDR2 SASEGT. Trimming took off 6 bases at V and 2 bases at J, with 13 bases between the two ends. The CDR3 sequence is CASSKTGPTNEKLFF. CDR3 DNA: TGTGCCAGCAGCAAAACAGGGCCCACTAATGAAAAACTGTTTTTT.

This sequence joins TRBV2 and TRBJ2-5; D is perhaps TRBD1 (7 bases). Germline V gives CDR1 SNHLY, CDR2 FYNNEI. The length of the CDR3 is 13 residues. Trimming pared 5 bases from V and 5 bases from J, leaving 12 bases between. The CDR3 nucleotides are TGTGCCAGCAGTATGACAGGGAGGGAGACCCAGTACTTC. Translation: CASSMTGRETQYF.

The CDR3 DNA follows: TGTGCCAGTCGAAAAGAGGGACTATTGGCCGGGGAGCTGTTTTTT. Amino acid sequence: CASRKEGLLAGELFF. The V call is TRBV19, the J call TRBJ2-2; 7 nucleotides agree with TRBD2. J gave up 6 bases and V 8 bases, and 12 bases lay outside the gene matches. This CDR3 has 15 residues. In germline, CDR1 is LNHDA, CDR2 SQIVND (reference sequence).

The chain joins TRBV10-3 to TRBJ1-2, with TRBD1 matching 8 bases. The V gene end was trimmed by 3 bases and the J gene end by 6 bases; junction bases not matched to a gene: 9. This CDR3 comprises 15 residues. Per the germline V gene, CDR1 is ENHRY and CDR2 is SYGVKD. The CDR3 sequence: CAISDPGQGTNGYTF. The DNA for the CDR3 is TGTGCCATCAGTGACCCCGGACAGGGTACGAATGGCTACACCTTC.

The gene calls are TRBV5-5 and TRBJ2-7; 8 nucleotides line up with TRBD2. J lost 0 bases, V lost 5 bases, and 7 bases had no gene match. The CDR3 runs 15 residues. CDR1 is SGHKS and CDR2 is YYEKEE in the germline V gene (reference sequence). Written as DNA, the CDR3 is TGTGCCAGCAGGTACTCCGGGACTAGCTCCTACGAGCAGTACTTC. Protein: CASRYSGTSSYEQYF.

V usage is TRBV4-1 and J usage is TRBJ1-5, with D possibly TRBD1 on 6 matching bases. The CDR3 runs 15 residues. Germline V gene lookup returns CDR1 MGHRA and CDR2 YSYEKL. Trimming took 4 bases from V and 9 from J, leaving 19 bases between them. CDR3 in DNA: TGCGCCAGCAGCCTCCTCCCCAGGGGCTCCGGGCCCCAGCATTTT. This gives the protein CASSLLPRGSGPQHF.